The 3 T cell receptor beta chains below were found in one sample sequenced in a study of blood T cell repertoires in COVID-19. TCRdb keeps only in-frame clones here, not all; method: immunoSEQ multiplex PCR. Counted here are around 140,000 clones, under 90% occurring once; the ten biggest clones make up around 8%. Sequenced input: peripheral blood. These receptors were collected from a woman aged 55-70 years with active or convalescent COVID-19.

This chain links TRBV5-1 with TRBJ2-3; D is unresolved. Looked up from germline, CDR1 is SGHRS and CDR2 is YFSETQ. V was cut by 5 bases and J by 1 base, with 11 bases left in between. The CDR3 has 14 residues. This CDR3 is CASRSTAGTDTQYF. CDR3 DNA sequence: TGCGCCAGCAGATCAACGGCGGGCACAGATACGCAGTATTTT.

The chain has TRBV12-3 or TRBV12-4 and TRBJ1-2; 7 nucleotides line up with TRBD1. The ends lost 5 bases at V and 7 bases at J; junction bases unmatched: 4. This CDR3 has 12 amino acids. The CDR3 loop reads CASSAGTVGYTF. CDR3 sequence (DNA): TGTGCCAGCAGTGCCGGGACAGTTGGCTACACCTTC.

This chain joins TRBV6-2 or TRBV6-3 and TRBJ1-2; D uncertain. This CDR3 has 18 residues. Trimming took 5 bases from V and 2 from J, leaving 24 bases between them. From germline, CDR1 is MNHEY and CDR2 SVGEGT. The CDR3 here is CASSEPIGLTNGNYGYTF. For the CDR3, the DNA is TGTGCCAGCAGTGAGCCGATTGGTTTGACTAATGGAAACTATGGCTACACCTTC.